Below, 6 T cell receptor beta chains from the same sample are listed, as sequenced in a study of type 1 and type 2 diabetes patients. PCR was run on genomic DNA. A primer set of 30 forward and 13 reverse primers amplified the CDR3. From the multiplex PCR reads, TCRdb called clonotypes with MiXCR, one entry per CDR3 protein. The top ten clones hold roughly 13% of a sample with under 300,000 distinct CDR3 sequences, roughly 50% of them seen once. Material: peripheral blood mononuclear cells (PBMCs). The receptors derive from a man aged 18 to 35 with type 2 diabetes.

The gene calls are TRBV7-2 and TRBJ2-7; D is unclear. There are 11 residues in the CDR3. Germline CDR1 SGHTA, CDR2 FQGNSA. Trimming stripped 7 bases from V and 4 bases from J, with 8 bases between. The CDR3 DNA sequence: TGTGCCAGCATCAAGGGTTACGAGCAGTACTTC. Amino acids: CASIKGYEQYF.

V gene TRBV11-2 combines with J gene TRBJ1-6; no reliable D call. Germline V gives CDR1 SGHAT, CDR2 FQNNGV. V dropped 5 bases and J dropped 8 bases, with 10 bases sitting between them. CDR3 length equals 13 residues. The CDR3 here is CASSQRVDSPLHF. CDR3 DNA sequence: TGTGCCAGCAGCCAGCGGGTAGATTCACCCCTCCACTTT.

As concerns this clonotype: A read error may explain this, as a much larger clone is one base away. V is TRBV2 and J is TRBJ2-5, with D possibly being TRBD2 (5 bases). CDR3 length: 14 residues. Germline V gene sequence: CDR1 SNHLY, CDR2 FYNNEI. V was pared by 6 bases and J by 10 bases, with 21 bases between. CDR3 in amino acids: CASSSTRPSGDQYF. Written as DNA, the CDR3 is TGTGCCAGCAGCTCAACTCGACCTTCCGGGGACCAGTACTTC.

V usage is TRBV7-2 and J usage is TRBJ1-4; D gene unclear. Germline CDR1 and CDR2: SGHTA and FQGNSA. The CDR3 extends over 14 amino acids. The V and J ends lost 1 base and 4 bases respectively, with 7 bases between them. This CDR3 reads CASSLDHFNEKLFF. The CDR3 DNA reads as TGTGCCAGCAGCTTAGATCACTTTAATGAAAAACTGTTTTTT.

DNA of the CDR3: TGTGCCAGCAGATCGGCGGCGGGGAACACTGAAGCTTTCTTT. Encoded protein: CASRSAAGNTEAFF. The rearrangement joins TRBV6-4 to TRBJ1-1, with D hard to call. The CDR3 covers 14 residues. Trimming took 6 bases from V and 1 from J, leaving 12 bases between them. Germline CDR1 and CDR2: MRHNA and SNTAGT.

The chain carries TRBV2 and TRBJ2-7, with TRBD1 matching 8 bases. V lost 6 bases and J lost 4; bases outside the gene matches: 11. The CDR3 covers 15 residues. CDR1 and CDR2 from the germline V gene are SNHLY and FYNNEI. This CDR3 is CASSPDREPFYEQYF. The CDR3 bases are TGTGCCAGCAGCCCGGACAGGGAGCCCTTTTACGAGCAGTACTTC.